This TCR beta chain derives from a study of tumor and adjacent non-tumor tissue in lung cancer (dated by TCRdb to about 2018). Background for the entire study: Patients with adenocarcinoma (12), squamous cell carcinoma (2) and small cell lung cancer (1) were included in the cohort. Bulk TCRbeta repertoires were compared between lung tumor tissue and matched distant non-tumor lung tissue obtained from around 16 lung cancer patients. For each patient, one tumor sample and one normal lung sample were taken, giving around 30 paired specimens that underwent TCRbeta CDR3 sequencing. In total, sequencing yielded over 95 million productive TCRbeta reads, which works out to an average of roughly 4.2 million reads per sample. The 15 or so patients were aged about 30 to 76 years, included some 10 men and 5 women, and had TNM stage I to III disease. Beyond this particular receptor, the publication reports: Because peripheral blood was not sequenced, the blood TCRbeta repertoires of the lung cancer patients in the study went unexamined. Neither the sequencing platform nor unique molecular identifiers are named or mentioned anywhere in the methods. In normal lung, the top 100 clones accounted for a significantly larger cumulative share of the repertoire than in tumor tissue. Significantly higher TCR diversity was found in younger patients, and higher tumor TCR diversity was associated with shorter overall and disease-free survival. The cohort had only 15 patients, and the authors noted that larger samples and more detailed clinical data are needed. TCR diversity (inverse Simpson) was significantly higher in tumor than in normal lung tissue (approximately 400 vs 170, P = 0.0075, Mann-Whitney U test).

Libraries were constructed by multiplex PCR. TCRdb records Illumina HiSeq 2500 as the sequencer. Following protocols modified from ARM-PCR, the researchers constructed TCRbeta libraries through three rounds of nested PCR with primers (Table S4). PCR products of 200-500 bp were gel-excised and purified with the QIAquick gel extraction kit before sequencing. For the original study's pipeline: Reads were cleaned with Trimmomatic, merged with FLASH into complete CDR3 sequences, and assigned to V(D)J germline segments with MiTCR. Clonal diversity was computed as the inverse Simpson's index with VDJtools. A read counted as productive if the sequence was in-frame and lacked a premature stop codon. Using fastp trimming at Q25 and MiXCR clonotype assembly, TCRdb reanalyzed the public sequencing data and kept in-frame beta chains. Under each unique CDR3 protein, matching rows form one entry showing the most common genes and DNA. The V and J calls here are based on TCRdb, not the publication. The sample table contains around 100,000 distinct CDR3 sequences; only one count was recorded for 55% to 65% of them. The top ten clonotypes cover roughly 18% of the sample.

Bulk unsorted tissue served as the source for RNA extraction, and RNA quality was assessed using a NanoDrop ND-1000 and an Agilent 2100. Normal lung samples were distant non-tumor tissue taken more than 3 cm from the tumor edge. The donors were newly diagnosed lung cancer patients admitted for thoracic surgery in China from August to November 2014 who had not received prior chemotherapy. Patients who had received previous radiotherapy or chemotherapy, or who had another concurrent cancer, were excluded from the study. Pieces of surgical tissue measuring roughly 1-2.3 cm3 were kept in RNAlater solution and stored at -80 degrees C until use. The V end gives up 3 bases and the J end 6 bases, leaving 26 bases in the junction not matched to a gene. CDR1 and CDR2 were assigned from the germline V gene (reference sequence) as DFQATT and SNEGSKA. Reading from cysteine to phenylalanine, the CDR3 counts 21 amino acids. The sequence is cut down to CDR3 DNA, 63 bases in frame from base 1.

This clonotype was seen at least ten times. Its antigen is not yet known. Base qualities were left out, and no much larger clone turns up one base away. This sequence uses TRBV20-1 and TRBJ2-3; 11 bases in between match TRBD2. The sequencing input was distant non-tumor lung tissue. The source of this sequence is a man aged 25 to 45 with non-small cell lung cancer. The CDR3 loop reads CSASLLAGEASQAPSWDTQYF. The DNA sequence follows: TGCAGTGCTAGTTTACTAGCGGGAGAAGCGTCCCAGGCCCCTAGCTGGGATACGCAGTATTTT.